This is a list of T cell receptor beta chains from one sample in a study of T cells after yellow fever vaccination. Via MiXCR, TCRdb re-called the 5' RACE reads, giving one row per CDR3 protein. The table has about 350,000 distinct CDR3 sequences, around a tenth seen once; the top ten hold 18%. The source material was PBMCs, sampled on the day of the first yellow fever vaccination. These TCRs come from a man younger than 30 who received the YFV17D yellow fever vaccine. The CDR3 runs from the conserved cysteine through the conserved F or W. The D gene is left open where the match is weak. Clone sizes are given selectively: once, few, many, or a class where the clone is expanded.

J gene: TRBJ2-1; clone size: many; D gene: .; V gene: TRBV4-3; CDR3 protein: CASSQDLGVAGRGNNEQFF; CDR3 DNA: TGCGCCAGCAGCCAAGATCTGGGTGTTGCAGGACGAGGGAACAATGAGCAGTTCTTC
J gene: TRBJ2-5; clone size: .; D gene: .; V gene: TRBV7-2; CDR3 protein: CASSLAKRETQYF; CDR3 DNA: TGTGCCAGCAGCTTAGCCAAACGAGAGACCCAGTACTTC
J gene: TRBJ2-2; clone size: .; D gene: .; V gene: TRBV7-9; CDR3 protein: CAISPGLLGGLGELFF; CDR3 DNA: TGTGCCATCAGCCCCGGGCTCCTAGGGGGGCTCGGGGAGCTGTTTTTT
J gene: TRBJ1-2; clone size: .; D gene: .; V gene: TRBV7-9; CDR3 protein: CASSSAGYYGYTF; CDR3 DNA: TGTGCAAGCAGCTCCGCAGGCTACTATGGCTACACCTTC
J gene: TRBJ1-2; clone size: few; D gene: .; V gene: TRBV20-1; CDR3 protein: CSARRGGGYTF; CDR3 DNA: TGCAGTGCTAGGAGAGGGGGGGGCTACACCTTC
J gene: TRBJ1-4; clone size: many; D gene: TRBD1; V gene: TRBV12-3/TRBV12-4; CDR3 protein: CASSFGQGEEKLFF; CDR3 DNA: TGTGCCAGCAGTTTCGGACAGGGGGAGGAAAAACTGTTTTTT
J gene: TRBJ1-2; clone size: .; D gene: .; V gene: TRBV10-3; CDR3 protein: CAISAGIPGANYGYTF; CDR3 DNA: TGTGCCATCAGTGCTGGGATCCCAGGAGCTAACTATGGCTACACCTTC
J gene: TRBJ2-1; clone size: .; D gene: TRBD2; V gene: TRBV20-1; CDR3 protein: CSARFFSLAGASSYNEQFF; CDR3 DNA: TGCAGTGCTAGATTTTTCAGCCTAGCGGGCGCCAGCTCCTACAATGAGCAGTTCTTC
J gene: TRBJ2-4; clone size: few; D gene: .; V gene: TRBV28; CDR3 protein: CASSPAVTKNIQYF; CDR3 DNA: TGTGCCAGCAGCCCTGCCGTAACCAAAAACATTCAGTACTTC
J gene: TRBJ2-1; clone size: .; D gene: TRBD1; V gene: TRBV2; CDR3 protein: CAIPGQGGFSSYNEQFF; CDR3 DNA: TGTGCCATCCCGGGACAGGGGGGCTTTAGCTCCTACAATGAGCAGTTCTTC
J gene: TRBJ2-5; clone size: few; D gene: .; V gene: TRBV5-1; CDR3 protein: CASSAETQYF; CDR3 DNA: TGCGCCAGCAGTGCCGAGACCCAGTACTTC
J gene: TRBJ2-7; clone size: few; D gene: .; V gene: TRBV7-9; CDR3 protein: CASRFTGPDAYYEQYF; CDR3 DNA: TGTGCCAGCAGGTTCACTGGGCCGGACGCCTACTACGAGCAGTACTTC
J gene: TRBJ1-5; clone size: few; D gene: .; V gene: TRBV20-1; CDR3 protein: CSAREVTNQPQHF; CDR3 DNA: TGCAGTGCTAGGGAGGTTACGAATCAGCCCCAGCATTTT
J gene: TRBJ2-2; clone size: few; D gene: .; V gene: TRBV11-2; CDR3 protein: CASRIRAGELFF; CDR3 DNA: TGTGCCAGCAGAATACGGGCGGGGGAGCTGTTTTTT
J gene: TRBJ2-1; clone size: few; D gene: TRBD2; V gene: TRBV4-1; CDR3 protein: CASSHSYTSGAPVEQFF; CDR3 DNA: TGCGCCAGCAGCCATTCATACACTAGCGGGGCCCCCGTGGAGCAGTTCTTC
J gene: TRBJ2-7; clone size: .; D gene: .; V gene: TRBV7-6; CDR3 protein: CASNPGYEQYF; CDR3 DNA: TGTGCCAGCAATCCCGGCTACGAGCAGTACTTC
J gene: TRBJ2-5; clone size: many; D gene: TRBD2; V gene: TRBV3-1; CDR3 protein: CASSQGTLAGARIKETQYF; CDR3 DNA: TGTGCCAGCAGCCAAGGAACCCTAGCGGGGGCCAGAATTAAAGAGACCCAGTACTTC
J gene: TRBJ1-1; clone size: .; D gene: .; V gene: TRBV29-1; CDR3 protein: CSVEGGLVTEAFF; CDR3 DNA: TGCAGCGTTGAGGGGGGCCTAGTCACTGAAGCTTTCTTT
J gene: TRBJ2-2; clone size: .; D gene: .; V gene: TRBV4-2; CDR3 protein: CASSFPGEGNTGELFF; CDR3 DNA: TGTGCCAGCAGCTTCCCGGGAGAGGGGAACACCGGGGAGCTGTTTTTT
J gene: TRBJ2-7; clone size: .; D gene: .; V gene: TRBV20-1; CDR3 protein: CSATGPRSYEQYF; CDR3 DNA: TGCAGTGCTACCGGACCGCGCTCCTACGAGCAGTACTTC
J gene: TRBJ2-5; clone size: .; D gene: TRBD2; V gene: TRBV6-1; CDR3 protein: CASSEAGGREETQYF; CDR3 DNA: TGTGCCAGCAGTGAAGCGGGGGGGAGAGAAGAGACCCAGTACTTC
J gene: TRBJ2-7; clone size: .; D gene: TRBD1; V gene: TRBV11-2; CDR3 protein: CASSIRTGSAAETSYEQYF; CDR3 DNA: TGTGCCAGCAGCATTAGGACAGGGAGTGCGGCGGAGACCTCCTACGAGCAGTACTTC
J gene: TRBJ2-3; clone size: many; D gene: .; V gene: TRBV5-1; CDR3 protein: CASSWRLGGPTDTQYF; CDR3 DNA: TGCGCCAGCAGCTGGAGACTTGGGGGACCCACAGATACGCAGTATTTT
J gene: TRBJ2-4; clone size: few; D gene: .; V gene: TRBV7-8; CDR3 protein: CASSSEGLDIQYF; CDR3 DNA: TGTGCCAGCAGCTCCGAGGGGCTGGACATTCAGTACTTC
J gene: TRBJ2-7; clone size: .; D gene: .; V gene: TRBV6-1; CDR3 protein: CASSPTAPPYEQYF; CDR3 DNA: TGTGCCAGCAGTCCGACTGCACCCCCCTACGAGCAGTACTTC
J gene: TRBJ2-2; clone size: few; D gene: .; V gene: TRBV10-3; CDR3 protein: CAISEPDGTQNTGELFF; CDR3 DNA: TGTGCCATCAGTGAGCCAGACGGGACACAGAACACCGGGGAGCTGTTTTTT
J gene: TRBJ2-3; clone size: few; D gene: .; V gene: TRBV5-4; CDR3 protein: CASSLGIIADTQYF; CDR3 DNA: TGTGCCAGCAGCTTGGGAATCATCGCAGATACGCAGTATTTT
J gene: TRBJ1-5; clone size: few; D gene: TRBD1; V gene: TRBV7-8; CDR3 protein: CASSPQQGVHQPQHF; CDR3 DNA: TGTGCCAGCAGCCCCCAACAGGGGGTCCATCAGCCCCAGCATTTT
J gene: TRBJ1-6; clone size: .; D gene: .; V gene: TRBV27; CDR3 protein: CASSPLDNSPLHF; CDR3 DNA: TGTGCCAGCAGTCCACTCGACAATTCACCCCTCCACTTT
J gene: TRBJ2-1; clone size: few; D gene: .; V gene: TRBV4-1; CDR3 protein: CASSQERGDYSYNEQFF; CDR3 DNA: TGCGCCAGCAGCCAAGAGAGGGGGGACTACTCCTACAATGAGCAGTTCTTC
J gene: TRBJ2-7; clone size: few; D gene: TRBD1; V gene: TRBV9; CDR3 protein: CASSPRTGFSYEQYF; CDR3 DNA: TGTGCCAGCAGCCCTCGGACAGGGTTTTCCTACGAGCAGTACTTC
J gene: TRBJ2-1; clone size: .; D gene: TRBD2; V gene: TRBV20-1; CDR3 protein: CSVQIGGAGGGEQFF; CDR3 DNA: TGCAGTGTTCAGATAGGGGGAGCGGGGGGAGGAGAGCAGTTCTTC
J gene: TRBJ1-4; clone size: few; D gene: .; V gene: TRBV4-3; CDR3 protein: CASSPGKDNEKLFF; CDR3 DNA: TGCGCCAGCAGCCCAGGGAAGGACAATGAAAAACTGTTTTTT
J gene: TRBJ2-1; clone size: few; D gene: TRBD1; V gene: TRBV6-2/TRBV6-3; CDR3 protein: CASSYSSKGQGSDEQFF; CDR3 DNA: TGTGCCAGCAGTTACTCGTCAAAAGGACAGGGGAGCGATGAGCAGTTCTTC
J gene: TRBJ2-3; clone size: many; D gene: TRBD2; V gene: TRBV20-1; CDR3 protein: CSARDWTSGEGTDTQYF; CDR3 DNA: TGCAGTGCTAGAGATTGGACTAGCGGGGAGGGCACAGATACGCAGTATTTT
J gene: TRBJ1-1; clone size: many; D gene: .; V gene: TRBV5-1; CDR3 protein: CASSLDRLNTEAFF; CDR3 DNA: TGCGCCAGCAGCCTGGACAGACTGAACACTGAAGCTTTCTTT
J gene: TRBJ2-3; clone size: few; D gene: .; V gene: TRBV5-1; CDR3 protein: CASSSQTRGDTQYF; CDR3 DNA: TGCGCCAGCAGCTCGCAGACCAGGGGAGATACGCAGTATTTT
J gene: TRBJ2-1; clone size: .; D gene: TRBD2; V gene: TRBV6-1; CDR3 protein: CASTKMGGDYNEQFF; CDR3 DNA: TGTGCCAGCACTAAAATGGGGGGGGATTACAATGAGCAGTTCTTC
J gene: TRBJ2-3; clone size: many; D gene: .; V gene: TRBV5-1; CDR3 protein: CASSSLPDTSDTQYF; CDR3 DNA: TGCGCCAGCAGCTCCCTCCCGGACACGTCAGATACGCAGTATTTT
J gene: TRBJ2-7; clone size: .; D gene: .; V gene: TRBV29-1; CDR3 protein: CSVESDGGPNEQYF; CDR3 DNA: TGCAGCGTGGAGAGTGACGGGGGCCCCAACGAGCAGTACTTC
J gene: TRBJ1-5; clone size: .; D gene: .; V gene: TRBV12-3/TRBV12-4; CDR3 protein: CASTLWAYNQPQHF; CDR3 DNA: TGTGCCAGCACCTTGTGGGCCTACAATCAGCCCCAGCATTTT
J gene: TRBJ2-1; clone size: .; D gene: .; V gene: TRBV3-1; CDR3 protein: CASSPGASRYNEQFF; CDR3 DNA: TGTGCCAGCAGCCCTGGGGCTAGCAGGTACAATGAGCAGTTCTTC
J gene: TRBJ2-3; clone size: .; D gene: .; V gene: TRBV13; CDR3 protein: CASSFSLVLGDTQYF; CDR3 DNA: TGTGCCAGCAGCTTTTCGCTGGTTCTCGGGGATACGCAGTATTTT
J gene: TRBJ1-1; clone size: few; D gene: .; V gene: TRBV14; CDR3 protein: CASQKARNTEAFF; CDR3 DNA: TGTGCCAGCCAAAAGGCACGGAACACTGAAGCTTTCTTT
J gene: TRBJ1-3; clone size: .; D gene: TRBD1; V gene: TRBV6-1; CDR3 protein: CASSRDRASGNTIYF; CDR3 DNA: TGTGCCAGCAGCCGGGACAGGGCATCCGGAAACACCATATATTTT
J gene: TRBJ2-3; clone size: .; D gene: TRBD2; V gene: TRBV7-3; CDR3 protein: CASSLTLGTSGGATDTQYF; CDR3 DNA: TGTGCCAGCAGCTTAACTTTAGGGACTAGCGGGGGGGCAACAGATACGCAGTATTTT